What follows is one T cell receptor beta chain and its context. The method was immunoSEQ multiplex PCR; TCRdb's version includes in-frame clones alone and lacks a portion of them. The sample lists under 20,000 clones; roughly 69% were seen once. CDR1 and CDR2 (germline): LGHNT, FRNRAP. The CDR3 has 12 residues. Trimming left V 7 bases short and J 6 bases short, with 9 bases between. The record originates from a study of OX40 agonist ivuxolimab in advanced cancers. Study information: Ivuxolimab was administered intravenously to patients at 0.01 to 10 mg/kg every 2 weeks. Patients enrolled in dose escalation were diagnosed with hepatocellular carcinoma, melanoma, renal cell or head and neck cancer. Antecedent anti-PD-1, anti-PD-L1 or anti-CTLA-4 therapy was permissible, with approximately 44% having received some.

On cycle 4 day 1 and cycle 7 day 1, as well as at baseline, blood was sampled. The J gene is TRBJ2-2, the V gene TRBV12-5, with D unclear. The TCR was taken from an adult with an advanced solid tumor such as melanoma, head and neck, liver or kidney cancer. Here the sequenced sample was CD4+ or CD8+ T cells sorted from blood, taken in a trial of the OX40 agonist ivuxolimab. CDR3 nucleotide sequence: TGTGCTAGTGCCTCTGGTGCCGGGGAGCTGTTTTTT. Protein sequence: CASASGAGELFF.